Given below is one T cell receptor (beta chain) in context. This receptor's antigen is unknown. Qualities for individual bases were not recorded, and no much larger clone is one base off. Robust positive staining for Merkel cell polyomavirus Large T antigen was observed by immunohistochemistry in the tumors of all patients. The study included about a dozen Merkel cell carcinoma patients who had robust KLL-tetramer+ populations, above 0.04% of CD8+ T cells, in blood and/or cultured TIL. Every patient was Caucasian, and patient ages had a median of around 65 years and ranged from 50 to 77 years. Lymph node tumors were analyzed for patients with unknown primaries who presented with nodal disease, or when insufficient primary tissue was available. The sample belongs to a study of tumor-infiltrating T cells and Merkel cell polyomavirus (dated by TCRdb to about 2017). Describing the broader study: The study examined CD8+ T cells specific for the Merkel cell polyomavirus KLL epitope in Merkel cell carcinoma patients. TRB sequencing covered KLL-tetramer-sorted cells from blood or tumor-infiltrating lymphocytes in some 15 samples, plus 12 matched whole-tumor samples. Across the study, one tumor sample was obtained as a frozen nodal tumor digest and one as a flash-frozen core biopsy of a metastasis. Varied, non-standardized therapies, including chemotherapy, radiation and immunotherapies, were received by the patients. Most whole-tumor samples were obtained as 25-micron curls cut from formalin-fixed, paraffin-embedded tissue blocks. Patients presented at varying disease stages and were followed for a median of 2.7 years, with a range of 1. Study-level results and caveats: Only a single viral epitope was studied, so T cells against other Merkel cell polyomavirus epitopes were not captured. More unique KLL-specific clonotypes in tumors (about 5-120 vs 0-3) was associated with a significant MCC-specific survival advantage (P = 0.0051). Significantly improved MCC-specific survival was associated with a higher intratumoral fraction of KLL-specific T cells (roughly 1.8-18% versus roughly 0-0.15%). One limitation of the study is the small sample size (n ≈ 12 patients). KLL-specific TRB repertoires were diverse and largely private, with only one public clonotype among some 400 unique sequences, shared by two patients.

CDR1 and CDR2 were assigned from the germline V gene (reference sequence) as PRHDT and FYEKMQ. The CDR3, from cysteine to phenylalanine, totals 13 residues. The read is trimmed to its CDR3 DNA, 39 bases read in frame from base 1. The library was generated by the immunoSEQ multiplex PCR assay. Adaptive Biotechnologies (Seattle, WA) carried out genomic DNA extraction, TRB sequencing and normalization. Per the authors' processing: Clonality was computed as one minus Shannon entropy of productive TRB sequences normalized by log2 of unique productive sequences. KLL-specific clonotypes in tumors were found by matching TCRbeta CDR3 amino acid sequences to the sequences from the tetramer-sorted sample of each patient. The immuneACCESS repertoire file appears here via TCRdb, limited to in-frame rearrangements. These files lack a portion of the clones; in checked studies, under half of the deficit traces to unresolved V genes, and the cause of the others is not known. The DNA was the basis for D and trimming; V, J and clone size are from that table. Within this sample are some 25,000 clones, with 87% of them counted one time only. The ten largest clonotypes hold around 2.5% of the sample.

What was sequenced was lymph node tissue. The receptor chain draws on TRBV13 and TRBJ2-2, and TRBD1 aligns with 9 junction nucleotides. The clonotype was recovered from a man aged 50-60 years with Merkel cell carcinoma. Read as DNA, the sequence is TGTGCTGTCCCGGGACAGGGTTCCGGGGAGCTGTTTTTT. It encodes CAVPGQGSGELFF. Beyond the CDR3, the reference TRBV13 and TRBJ2-2 genes provide the residues; the full variable domain reads: AAGVIQSPRHLIKEKRETATLKCYPIPRHDTVYWYQQGPGQDPQFLISFYEKMQSDKGSIPDRFSAQQFSDYHSELNMSSLELGDSALYFCAVPGQGSGELFFGEGSRLTVL.